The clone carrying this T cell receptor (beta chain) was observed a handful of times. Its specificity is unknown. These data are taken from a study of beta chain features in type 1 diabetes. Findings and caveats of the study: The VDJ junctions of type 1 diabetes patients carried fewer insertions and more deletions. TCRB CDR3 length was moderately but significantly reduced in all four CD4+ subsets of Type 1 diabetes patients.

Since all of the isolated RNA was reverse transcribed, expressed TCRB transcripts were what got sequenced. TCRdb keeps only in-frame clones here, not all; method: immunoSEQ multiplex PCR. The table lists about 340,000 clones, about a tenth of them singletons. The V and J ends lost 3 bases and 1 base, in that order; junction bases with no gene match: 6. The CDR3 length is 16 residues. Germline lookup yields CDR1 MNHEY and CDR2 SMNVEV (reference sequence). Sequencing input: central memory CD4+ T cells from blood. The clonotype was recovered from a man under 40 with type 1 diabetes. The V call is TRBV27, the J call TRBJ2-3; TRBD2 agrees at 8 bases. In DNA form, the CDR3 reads TGTGCCAGCAGTTTCTGGGGAGCGGGGGGCACAGATACGCAGTATTTT. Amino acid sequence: CASSFWGAGGTDTQYF.